Reported below is one T cell receptor (beta chain). Its antigen has not been determined. The input lacks base qualities; no much larger clone sits a single base away. At one collaborating source in Seattle, patients were enrolled during active infection and were followed longitudinally through the course of disease. The collaborating institutions used their own protocols to collect whole blood in K2EDTA tubes. For TCRbeta analysis, collaborators shipped samples in one of three forms: frozen whole blood, isolated PBMCs, or DNA extracted from either of those sample types. These data originate in a study of blood T cell repertoires in COVID-19 (dated by TCRdb to 2019 to 2021). A note on the overall study: The collaborator samples originated in the United States, Italy and Spain and spanned the acute and convalescent phases of COVID-19. The material from the prospective study consisted of cDNA or gDNA derived from T cells, B-cell-depleted T cells, or PBMCs. The dataset comprised deeply sampled blood TCRbeta repertoires from subjects exposed to, actively infected with, or recovered from COVID-19. The repertoires were released in a freely available public database intended as a resource for research on the immune response to SARS-CoV-2. The samples were drawn from two sources: the first 160 participants of the ongoing ImmuneRACE study, and about 1,300 subjects contributed by 6 global collaborators. Nearly every sample came with metadata listing a de-identified subject ID, COVID-19 status, age in years and sex. Where available, HLA class I and class II types were taken from metadata supplied by the sample provider and were not determined by assay-based typing. Study-level results and caveats: The quantity of clinical and demographic metadata differed by source and by participant and was supplied without curation.

TCRbeta CDR3 regions were amplified from genomic DNA by means of the immunoSEQ Assay, a bias-controlled multiplex PCR. The authors' pipeline ran thus. The number of nucleated cells in each sample was estimated by amplification of reference gene primers within the assay. Sequence reads were collapsed and filtered to measure the absolute abundance of every unique TCRbeta CDR3 rearrangement. For each sample, productive Simpson clonality was calculated as the square root of Simpson's diversity index over productive rearrangements. Sourced from immuneACCESS, this table was stored by TCRdb with only in-frame sequences that have V and J called. A share of the clones is absent; for the studies checked, an unresolved V gene accounts for under half, and the remainder has no known explanation. The DNA gave D and trimming, while V, J and clone size come from that table. The sample includes 200,000 to 250,000 clones, with just under 90% observed a single time. The ten largest clones capture roughly 2.6% of the sample.

This sequence was found in a man aged 25-45 years with COVID-19, enrolled during active disease. The sample was peripheral blood.

The nucleotide sequence reads TGTGCCACCACAGCTTATACTCCGGGAAACACCATATATTTT. It specifies CATTAYTPGNTIYF. In this chain, TRBV7-2 is recombined with TRBJ1-3; no confident D gene assignment can be made. The V and J ends are trimmed by 10 bases and 4 bases, leaving 17 bases between them. The germline V gene sets CDR1 to SGHTA and CDR2 to FQGNSA. Including cysteine and phenylalanine, the CDR3 has 14 amino acids. Only the CDR3 part of the read is kept: 42 bases, read in frame from the first base.